The rows below give T cell receptor beta chains drawn from one sample of a study of cytomegalovirus exposure and HLA in healthy donors. Assay: immunoSEQ multiplex PCR; the TCRdb copy retains only in-frame clones and omits some. The sample lists some 120,000 clones, around 90% occurring once. Sequences were obtained from PBMCs. The receptors here all came from a young woman in good health and CMV-seronegative. Each CDR3 is given with its conserved first and last residue. The order of the fields is D gene, V gene, J gene, clone size, CDR3 DNA, CDR3 protein. A D gene is named only where the DNA matches it firmly. Expanded clones are given a class, and other clones once, few, many or no size at all.

>TRBD2|TRBV4-2|TRBJ2-1|once
TGTGCCAGCAGCCAAGTTCGGGTACGGTATAGCGGGAGGTTGGAAAACAATGAGCAGTTCTTC
CASSQVRVRYSGRLENNEQFF
>.|TRBV5-4|TRBJ2-5|.
TGTGCCAGCAGCCTCCTAGGGGAAGAGACCCAGTACTTC
CASSLLGEETQYF
>TRBD2|TRBV28|TRBJ2-3|.
TGTGCCAGCAGTTTCTTCGGCGGGGGGAGCACAGATACGCAGTATTTT
CASSFFGGGSTDTQYF
>.|TRBV5-1|TRBJ1-2|.
TGCGCCAGCAGCCCGGACGGGGACTATGGCTACACCTTC
CASSPDGDYGYTF
>TRBD2|TRBV6-1|TRBJ2-1|.
TGTGCCAGCAGTGAAGCAGTAGCGGGGACCTACAATGAGCAGTTCTTC
CASSEAVAGTYNEQFF
>.|TRBV19|TRBJ1-5|.
TGTGCCAGTAGTATGGGGCACAATAGCAATCAGCCCCAGCATTTT
CASSMGHNSNQPQHF
>.|TRBV5-4|TRBJ2-5|.
TGTGCCAGCAGCGGGCAAGGTTACCAAGAGACCCAGTACTTC
CASSGQGYQETQYF
>.|TRBV9|TRBJ1-6|.
TGTGCCAGCAGCGTAGAGAAGGGGCATCCCCTCCACTTT
CASSVEKGHPLHF
>.|TRBV14|TRBJ1-2|.
TGTGCCAGCAGCCAAGATGTTCACAGTGGCTATGGCTACACCTTC
CASSQDVHSGYGYTF
>TRBD2|TRBV5-4|TRBJ2-7|.
TGTGCCAGCAGCTGGGTTCGGGGCGGGAGTTTTGACGAGCAGTACTTC
CASSWVRGGSFDEQYF
>.|TRBV7-3|TRBJ2-1|.
TGTGCCAGCAGCTCCTTGGGGAGAGGGTCCTACAATGAGCAGTTCTTC
CASSSLGRGSYNEQFF
>TRBD2|TRBV6-1|TRBJ2-1|.
TGTGCCAGCAGTGAAAGGCCTAGCGGGTCTAACTACAATGAGCAGTTCTTC
CASSERPSGSNYNEQFF
>.|TRBV5-1|TRBJ1-5|.
TGCGCCAGCAGCTTACAGGGTGGCAATCAGCCCCAGCATTTT
CASSLQGGNQPQHF
>TRBD2|TRBV27|TRBJ2-5|.
TGTGCCAGCAGTCCTGGGACTAGCGGAGAGACCCAGTACTTC
CASSPGTSGETQYF
>TRBD1|TRBV27|TRBJ2-5|.
TGTGCCAGCCGACCCGGGACAGGGGGAGAGACCCAGTACTTC
CASRPGTGGETQYF
>TRBD2|TRBV9|TRBJ2-7|.
TGTGCCAGCAGCGTGGGACTAGCGGGGAGCTACGAGCAGTACTTC
CASSVGLAGSYEQYF
>.|TRBV28|TRBJ1-1|.
TGTGCCAGCAGACCGACGGGAAACACTGAAGCTTTCTTT
CASRPTGNTEAFF
>.|TRBV7-9|TRBJ1-2|.
TGTGCCAGCAGCCCCGACAGAAACAACTATGGCTACACCTTC
CASSPDRNNYGYTF
>.|TRBV7-9|TRBJ1-4|once
TGTGCCAGCAGCCCCGGGACTATTGATGAAAAACTGTTTTTT
CASSPGTIDEKLFF
>.|TRBV30|TRBJ1-1|.
TGTGCCTGGAGTGTCCTCACAGGGAACACTGAAGCTTTCTTT
CAWSVLTGNTEAFF
>TRBD2|TRBV18|TRBJ2-7|.
TGTGCCAGCTCACAAGCGGGAGGTTTCTCCTACGAGCAGTACTTC
CASSQAGGFSYEQYF
>TRBD2|TRBV19|TRBJ2-7|.
TGTGCCAGTAGTATAGCGCTAGCGGGTTACGAGCAGTACTTC
CASSIALAGYEQYF
>TRBD2|TRBV25-1|TRBJ2-1|.
TGTGCCAGCAGATTAGCGGGAGGTAGGAATGAGCAGTTCTTC
CASRLAGGRNEQFF
>.|TRBV6-9|TRBJ1-1|.
TGTGCCAGCAGCTCGGGAATGAACACTGAAGCTTTCTTT
CASSSGMNTEAFF